This is a list of T cell receptor beta chains from one sample in a study of blood T cells in healthy people across ages. One entry per CDR3 protein, called by TCRdb with MiXCR from the 5' RACE reads. The table records 1 million or so distinct CDR3 sequences, more than 40% of them present only once. The sequencing input was blood. Every receptor here comes from a woman aged 55-75 years in good health. The CDR3 runs from the conserved cysteine through the conserved F or W. A D gene is named only where the DNA matches it firmly. Clone size is stated in some rows and not others, as once, few, many or a class when expanded.

clone_size: -; j_call: TRBJ2-7; d_call: TRBD1; v_call: TRBV7-9; cdr3_nt: TGTGCCAGCAGCTCTAGACAGGGTGCGGACGAGCAGTACTTC; cdr3_aa: CASSSRQGADEQYF
clone_size: -; j_call: TRBJ2-5; d_call: -; v_call: TRBV6-7; cdr3_nt: TGTGCCAGCAGTTACTCGAGGTCTAGTCCGGAGACCCAGTACTTC; cdr3_aa: CASSYSRSSPETQYF
clone_size: -; j_call: TRBJ2-7; d_call: TRBD2; v_call: TRBV11-2; cdr3_nt: TGTGCCAGCAGCCCTCAGACTAGCGGGTTGGGCTACGAGCAGTACTTC; cdr3_aa: CASSPQTSGLGYEQYF
clone_size: few; j_call: TRBJ2-7; d_call: -; v_call: TRBV6-5; cdr3_nt: TGTGCCAGCATGGGCGGGAAGGGGACCTACGAGCAGTACTTC; cdr3_aa: CASMGGKGTYEQYF
clone_size: -; j_call: TRBJ2-1; d_call: -; v_call: TRBV7-9; cdr3_nt: TGTGCCAGCAGCCCCATGGTAGTGGCGGGGTACAATGAGCAGTTCTTC; cdr3_aa: CASSPMVVAGYNEQFF
clone_size: -; j_call: TRBJ2-7; d_call: -; v_call: TRBV7-3; cdr3_nt: TGTGCCAGCAGCTTAACCGGCCAAACCAGAGCCTACGAGCAGTACTTC; cdr3_aa: CASSLTGQTRAYEQYF
clone_size: many; j_call: TRBJ2-5; d_call: -; v_call: TRBV10-3; cdr3_nt: TGTGCCATCAGTGAGTCGGAAAGGTTGAAGACCCAGTACTTC; cdr3_aa: CAISESERLKTQYF
clone_size: few; j_call: TRBJ2-7; d_call: TRBD2; v_call: TRBV6-1; cdr3_nt: TGTGCCAGCAGTAATAGCGGGAGGTCCTACGAGCAGTACTTC; cdr3_aa: CASSNSGRSYEQYF
clone_size: few; j_call: TRBJ1-5; d_call: -; v_call: TRBV7-2; cdr3_nt: TGTGCCAGCAGCCTACAAGGGGACAGCAATCAGCCCCAGCATTTT; cdr3_aa: CASSLQGDSNQPQHF
clone_size: many; j_call: TRBJ2-5; d_call: TRBD1; v_call: TRBV2; cdr3_nt: TGTGCCAGCAGTAGGGACAGGGGCTTAGAGACCCAGTACTTC; cdr3_aa: CASSRDRGLETQYF
clone_size: -; j_call: TRBJ2-3; d_call: TRBD2; v_call: TRBV13; cdr3_nt: TGTGCCAGCAACTCGGGACTAGAACCCGTTTGGCAGTATTTT; cdr3_aa: CASNSGLEPVWQYF
clone_size: once; j_call: TRBJ2-1; d_call: TRBD1; v_call: TRBV3-1; cdr3_nt: TGTGCCAGCAGCCAGGCCCAACAAGGGACAGGAAGTTCTGAGCAGTTCTTC; cdr3_aa: CASSQAQQGTGSSEQFF
clone_size: few; j_call: TRBJ2-5; d_call: -; v_call: TRBV10-3; cdr3_nt: TGTGCCACGGCATCTGGACCCCAAGAGACCCAGTACTTC; cdr3_aa: CATASGPQETQYF
clone_size: -; j_call: TRBJ2-1; d_call: TRBD2; v_call: TRBV4-1; cdr3_nt: TGCGCCAGCAGCCAAAAACTAGCGGAGTACAATAGGCAGTTCTTC; cdr3_aa: CASSQKLAEYNRQFF
clone_size: -; j_call: TRBJ2-2; d_call: -; v_call: TRBV11-3; cdr3_nt: TGTGCCAGCAGCTTAGGAGATTTGAGTACCGGGGAGCTGTTTTTT; cdr3_aa: CASSLGDLSTGELFF
clone_size: -; j_call: TRBJ2-7; d_call: TRBD2; v_call: TRBV5-5; cdr3_nt: TGTGCCAGCAGCGACCTACTAGCGGTCAGCTCCTACGAGCAGTACTTC; cdr3_aa: CASSDLLAVSSYEQYF
clone_size: few; j_call: TRBJ2-7; d_call: TRBD1; v_call: TRBV9; cdr3_nt: TGTGCCAGCAGCGTAGTTGAGACAGGGGACGAGCAGTACTTC; cdr3_aa: CASSVVETGDEQYF
clone_size: -; j_call: TRBJ1-1; d_call: TRBD1; v_call: TRBV5-5; cdr3_nt: TGTGCCAGCAGCTTGGTCGGGGGGACAGGGTCCATGAACACTGAAGCTTTCTTT; cdr3_aa: CASSLVGGTGSMNTEAFF
clone_size: few; j_call: TRBJ2-3; d_call: TRBD2; v_call: TRBV6-1; cdr3_nt: TGTGCCAGCAGTGAGGGGACTAGCCTTATAGATACGCAGTATTTT; cdr3_aa: CASSEGTSLIDTQYF
clone_size: -; j_call: TRBJ2-1; d_call: TRBD2; v_call: TRBV12-3/TRBV12-4; cdr3_nt: TGTGCCAGCAGCCTTACTAGCGCTCCAGGAGATGAGCAGTTCTTC; cdr3_aa: CASSLTSAPGDEQFF
clone_size: -; j_call: TRBJ2-1; d_call: TRBD2; v_call: TRBV7-2; cdr3_nt: TGTGCCAGGGAGGGACTAAACCCTACCAGTGAGCAGTTCTTC; cdr3_aa: CAREGLNPTSEQFF
clone_size: once; j_call: TRBJ2-1; d_call: -; v_call: TRBV4-2; cdr3_nt: TGTGCCAGCAGCCAAGGTGTATTAGCCAATGAGCAGTTCTTC; cdr3_aa: CASSQGVLANEQFF
clone_size: -; j_call: TRBJ1-4; d_call: TRBD1; v_call: TRBV20-1; cdr3_nt: TGCAGTGCTGCAGGATCCGGGACAGATAATGAAAAACTGTTTTTT; cdr3_aa: CSAAGSGTDNEKLFF
clone_size: -; j_call: TRBJ1-5; d_call: -; v_call: TRBV6-2/TRBV6-3; cdr3_nt: TGTGCCAGCACTGACAGGAGTAGCAATCAGCCCCAGCATTTT; cdr3_aa: CASTDRSSNQPQHF
clone_size: -; j_call: TRBJ2-5; d_call: TRBD1; v_call: TRBV5-1; cdr3_nt: TGCGCCAGCAGCTTAGAGGGACAGGTCTCCTACAATGAGCAGTACTTC; cdr3_aa: CASSLEGQVSYNEQYF
clone_size: few; j_call: TRBJ2-5; d_call: -; v_call: TRBV30; cdr3_nt: TGTGCCTGGAGCGCCCAAGAGACCCAGTACTTC; cdr3_aa: CAWSAQETQYF
clone_size: -; j_call: TRBJ2-7; d_call: -; v_call: TRBV5-5; cdr3_nt: TGTGCCAGCAGCTTGGGACACGGACACTACGAGCAGTACTTC; cdr3_aa: CASSLGHGHYEQYF
clone_size: -; j_call: TRBJ2-7; d_call: TRBD2; v_call: TRBV28; cdr3_nt: TGTGCCAGCAGTCCTAGCCTCGGGACTAGCGGGAGGGGCAACGAGCAGTACTTC; cdr3_aa: CASSPSLGTSGRGNEQYF
clone_size: -; j_call: TRBJ2-3; d_call: TRBD1; v_call: TRBV5-1; cdr3_nt: TGCGCCAGCAGCCTGGGGAGACAGGGGGCACATACGCAGTATTTT; cdr3_aa: CASSLGRQGAHTQYF
clone_size: -; j_call: TRBJ2-5; d_call: TRBD2; v_call: TRBV12-3/TRBV12-4; cdr3_nt: TGTGCCAGCAGTTACGGTACTAGCGGGGCTAGGGAAGAGACCCAGTACTTC; cdr3_aa: CASSYGTSGAREETQYF
clone_size: -; j_call: TRBJ2-7; d_call: TRBD2; v_call: TRBV5-1; cdr3_nt: TGCGCCAGCAGCTTGGGTGGGACTAGCCTAAACTACGAGCAGTACTTC; cdr3_aa: CASSLGGTSLNYEQYF
clone_size: few; j_call: TRBJ2-3; d_call: -; v_call: TRBV5-1; cdr3_nt: TGCGCCAGCAGCTCGGGACTCCGTGGCACAGATACGCAGTATTTT; cdr3_aa: CASSSGLRGTDTQYF
clone_size: few; j_call: TRBJ2-5; d_call: -; v_call: TRBV27; cdr3_nt: TGTGCCAGCAGTTTATCGGGGTTAAGGTTTCAAGAGACCCAGTACTTC; cdr3_aa: CASSLSGLRFQETQYF
clone_size: -; j_call: TRBJ2-7; d_call: -; v_call: TRBV7-2; cdr3_nt: TGTGCCAGCAGCTTAGCTTGGACAGATTTGGACGAGCAGTACTTC; cdr3_aa: CASSLAWTDLDEQYF
clone_size: many; j_call: TRBJ2-3; d_call: TRBD2; v_call: TRBV9; cdr3_nt: TGTGCCAGCAGCGTAGATAGCGGGACGTACGCAGATACGCAGTATTTT; cdr3_aa: CASSVDSGTYADTQYF
clone_size: -; j_call: TRBJ2-7; d_call: TRBD2; v_call: TRBV28; cdr3_nt: TGTGCCAGCAGTTTATTTGTAGCGGGCGCACACGAGCAGTACTTC; cdr3_aa: CASSLFVAGAHEQYF
clone_size: -; j_call: TRBJ2-5; d_call: -; v_call: TRBV20-1; cdr3_nt: TGCAGTGCTCCCAAAAAAACCGAAGAGACCCAGTACTTC; cdr3_aa: CSAPKKTEETQYF
clone_size: -; j_call: TRBJ2-5; d_call: TRBD1; v_call: TRBV15; cdr3_nt: TGTGCCACCAGCACGCGGGGCAGGGGGCTAGATGAGACCCAGTACTTC; cdr3_aa: CATSTRGRGLDETQYF
clone_size: few; j_call: TRBJ2-7; d_call: -; v_call: TRBV20-1; cdr3_nt: TGCAGTGCTACTACAGGGACTCCCTACGAGCAGTACTTC; cdr3_aa: CSATTGTPYEQYF
clone_size: few; j_call: TRBJ2-1; d_call: -; v_call: TRBV3-1; cdr3_nt: TGTGCCAGCAGCCAGCCCCTGGCGGGACGGGATGAGCAGTTCTTC; cdr3_aa: CASSQPLAGRDEQFF
clone_size: few; j_call: TRBJ2-3; d_call: -; v_call: TRBV5-1; cdr3_nt: TGCGCCAGCAGCTTTGACCAAGGTCTCACAGATACGCAGTATTTT; cdr3_aa: CASSFDQGLTDTQYF
clone_size: few; j_call: TRBJ2-3; d_call: -; v_call: TRBV29-1; cdr3_nt: TGCAGCGGCATGGGGGGTACAACTAGCACAGATACGCAGTATTTT; cdr3_aa: CSGMGGTTSTDTQYF
clone_size: -; j_call: TRBJ2-7; d_call: TRBD1; v_call: TRBV5-1; cdr3_nt: TGCGCCAGCAGCCAGGGGGCGGACGAGCAGTACTTC; cdr3_aa: CASSQGADEQYF
clone_size: few; j_call: TRBJ1-2; d_call: -; v_call: TRBV20-1; cdr3_nt: TGCAGTGCTAGAGAGGACCGGACAGTCTATGGCTACACCTTC; cdr3_aa: CSAREDRTVYGYTF
clone_size: -; j_call: TRBJ2-1; d_call: -; v_call: TRBV11-1; cdr3_nt: TGTGCCAGCAGGACTACTAGGGGCTACAATGAGCAGTTCTTC; cdr3_aa: CASRTTRGYNEQFF
clone_size: few; j_call: TRBJ2-2; d_call: TRBD2; v_call: TRBV6-2/TRBV6-3; cdr3_nt: TGTGCCAGCAGTCGTAGCGGGGACACCGGGGAGCTGTTTTTT; cdr3_aa: CASSRSGDTGELFF
clone_size: few; j_call: TRBJ2-7; d_call: TRBD1; v_call: TRBV5-5; cdr3_nt: TGTGCCAGCAGCCATGGGACAGGGGGCGGAGAGCAGTACTTC; cdr3_aa: CASSHGTGGGEQYF
clone_size: few; j_call: TRBJ2-5; d_call: TRBD2; v_call: TRBV28; cdr3_nt: TGTGCCAGCAGTTTAACTAGCGGGAGACGGTTGGGGCAGTACTTC; cdr3_aa: CASSLTSGRRLGQYF
clone_size: few; j_call: TRBJ2-3; d_call: -; v_call: TRBV2; cdr3_nt: TGTGCCAGCAGTGAACAGGTATTGGCCACAGATACGCAGTATTTT; cdr3_aa: CASSEQVLATDTQYF
clone_size: few; j_call: TRBJ2-7; d_call: TRBD2; v_call: TRBV29-1; cdr3_nt: TGCAGCGCGGAACTAGCGGAGCGCCCCTACGAGCAGTACTTC; cdr3_aa: CSAELAERPYEQYF